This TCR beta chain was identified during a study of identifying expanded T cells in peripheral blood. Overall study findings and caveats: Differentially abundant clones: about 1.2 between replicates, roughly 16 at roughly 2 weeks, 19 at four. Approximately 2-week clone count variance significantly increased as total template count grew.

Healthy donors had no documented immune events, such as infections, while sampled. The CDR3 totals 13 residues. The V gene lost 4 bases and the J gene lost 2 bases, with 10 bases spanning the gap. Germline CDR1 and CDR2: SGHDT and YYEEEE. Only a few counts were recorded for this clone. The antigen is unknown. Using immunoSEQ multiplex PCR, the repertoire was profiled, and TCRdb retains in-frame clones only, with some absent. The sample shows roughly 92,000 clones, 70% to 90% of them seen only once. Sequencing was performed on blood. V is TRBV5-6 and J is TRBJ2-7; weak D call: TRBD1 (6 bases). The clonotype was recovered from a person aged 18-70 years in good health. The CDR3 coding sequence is TGTGCCAGCAGCGCAGGGGTGACCTACGAGCAGTACTTC. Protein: CASSAGVTYEQYF.